This T cell receptor beta chain was sequenced during a study of T cells in Graves' hyperthyroidism and ophthalmopathy. Germline CDR1 and CDR2: SGHNT and YYREEE (reference sequence). The CDR3 loop spans 14 amino acids. Trimming pared 4 bases from V and 5 bases from J, leaving 12 bases between. The table lists this clonotype with a few counts. There were TCR beta CDR3 regions amplified from RNA transcripts. With the HTBI primer set, the TCR CDR3 went through a first round of RT-PCR. TCRdb redid the calling of the multiplex PCR reads with MiXCR, one entry per CDR3 protein. This table holds a few hundred thousand distinct CDR3 sequences, under 15% found once. Patients aged 18 to 65 had newly diagnosed hyperthyroidism of under 2 months' duration. Those patients with uncontrolled infection, other autoimmune disease, pregnancy or lactation were excluded. Based on clinical symptoms, serum thyroxine and TRAb, thyroid ultrasound and orbital computed tomography, diagnoses were reached. Extraction of PBMCs used under 13 ml of fresh peripheral blood.

The specimen was blood. The receptor's source is a woman in her twenties or thirties with Graves' hyperthyroidism. The J gene is TRBJ2-2, the V gene TRBV5-4; no reliable D call. The CDR3 region has the DNA TGTGCCAGCAGCCCTACCCTCTTTACCGGGGAGCTGTTTTTT. Protein product: CASSPTLFTGELFF.